Listed below are T cell receptor beta chains from one sample, sequenced in a study of T-cell memory formation after mild COVID-19. TCRdb itself ran the 5' RACE reads through MiXCR, one entry per CDR3 protein. This repertoire shows tens of thousands of distinct CDR3 sequences, over 15% found once; its top ten account for about 31%. Sequencing used PBMCs or a T cell subset sorted from them (not recorded which). The receptors derive from an adult woman who had mild COVID-19 (a few samples of this study predate the infection). Cell type and time point are not known. Each CDR3 is given with its conserved first and last residue. The order of the fields is D gene, clone size, J gene, V gene, CDR3 protein, CDR3 DNA. The D gene is left open where the match is weak. Clone size is not always given. Where it is, it says once, few, many or a class for expanded clones.

NA | NA | TRBJ2-1 | TRBV3-1 | CASSQGGKLADNEQFF | TGTGCCAGCAGCCAAGGAGGGAAACTAGCAGACAATGAGCAGTTCTTC
TRBD1 | NA | TRBJ2-7 | TRBV5-6 | CASSTTGTGGEEQYF | TGTGCCAGCAGTACAACCGGGACAGGGGGCGAAGAGCAGTACTTC
TRBD1 | NA | TRBJ2-1 | TRBV9 | CASSPPGGMRYNEQFF | TGTGCCAGCAGCCCCCCAGGGGGTATGAGGTACAATGAGCAGTTCTTC
NA | few | TRBJ2-7 | TRBV18 | CASSPNPSYYEQYF | TGTGCCAGCTCACCTAATCCCAGTTACTACGAGCAGTACTTC
TRBD2 | medium-sized | TRBJ2-1 | TRBV7-9 | CASSLGASGSRNEQFF | TGTGCCAGCAGCTTAGGGGCTAGCGGGAGTAGGAATGAGCAGTTCTTC
NA | medium-sized | TRBJ2-1 | TRBV7-9 | CASSPRAGKGEQFF | TGTGCCAGCAGCCCAAGGGCAGGGAAGGGTGAGCAGTTCTTC
TRBD1 | many | TRBJ2-2 | TRBV7-9 | CASSSGTANTGELFF | TGTGCCAGCAGTTCCGGGACAGCGAACACCGGGGAGCTGTTTTTT
TRBD1 | once | TRBJ2-5 | TRBV4-1 | CASSPSYRGTETQYF | TGCGCCAGCAGCCCAAGTTACAGGGGTACGGAGACCCAGTACTTC
NA | few | TRBJ1-1 | TRBV16 | CASSQSIPSDPSHLF | TGTGCCAGCAGCCAATCCATACCGTCAGACCCCTCTCATCTCTTT
TRBD1 | few | TRBJ1-1 | TRBV11-2 | CASSMHRGDTEAFF | TGTGCCAGCAGCATGCACAGGGGGGACACTGAAGCTTTCTTT
TRBD2 | few | TRBJ2-5 | TRBV4-2 | CASSLGLAGIQETQYF | TGTGCCAGCAGCCTTGGACTAGCGGGGATCCAAGAGACCCAGTACTTC
NA | NA | TRBJ2-1 | TRBV11-2 | CASSLGGGTDNEQFF | TGTGCCAGCAGCTTAGGCGGGGGCACCGACAATGAGCAGTTCTTC
NA | NA | TRBJ2-7 | TRBV7-9 | CASSPSHFYEQYF | TGTGCCAGCAGCCCATCTCACTTCTACGAGCAGTACTTC
TRBD1 | many | TRBJ2-5 | TRBV7-9 | CASRVSGGRGETQYF | TGTGCCAGCCGCGTGTCAGGGGGTAGAGGAGAGACCCAGTACTTC
NA | NA | TRBJ1-5 | TRBV19 | CASSPRDAENQPQHF | TGTGCCAGTAGCCCTCGAGACGCCGAAAATCAGCCCCAGCATTTT
NA | NA | TRBJ2-2 | TRBV30 | CAWQGTGELFF | TGTGCCTGGCAGGGGACCGGGGAGCTGTTTTTT
NA | NA | TRBJ2-1 | TRBV13 | CASSFLGNNEQFF | TGTGCCAGCAGCTTCCTCGGGAACAATGAGCAGTTCTTC
NA | few | TRBJ1-1 | TRBV24-1 | CATSHMNTEAFF | TGTGCCACCAGTCACATGAACACTGAAGCTTTCTTT
NA | once | TRBJ2-7 | TRBV12-5 | CASGPEWLEQYF | TGTGCTAGTGGCCCGGAATGGCTCGAGCAGTACTTC
NA | NA | TRBJ2-7 | TRBV15 | CATRSAGSSYEQYF | TGTGCCACCAGGTCGGCGGGGAGCTCCTACGAGCAGTACTTC
TRBD1 | NA | TRBJ2-1 | TRBV7-2 | CASSEGQPYNEQFF | TGTGCCAGCAGCGAGGGACAGCCATACAATGAGCAGTTCTTC
TRBD1 | NA | TRBJ2-7 | TRBV4-3 | CASSHGQGSYEQYF | TGCGCCAGCAGCCACGGACAGGGATCCTACGAGCAGTACTTC
NA | NA | TRBJ2-1 | TRBV7-9 | CASSPHNEQFF | TGTGCCAGCAGCCCCCACAATGAGCAGTTCTTC
TRBD2 | medium-sized | TRBJ2-3 | TRBV7-8 | CASSPRNSGTDTQYF | TGTGCCAGCAGCCCCAGAAATAGCGGGACAGATACGCAGTATTTT
NA | few | TRBJ2-5 | TRBV7-9 | CASSLELGQETQYF | TGTGCCAGCAGCTTAGAACTAGGGCAAGAGACCCAGTACTTC
TRBD1 | NA | TRBJ2-1 | TRBV12-5 | CASGLWGQGAGAYNEQFF | TGTGCTAGTGGTCTCTGGGGACAGGGGGCAGGCGCCTACAATGAGCAGTTCTTC
NA | NA | TRBJ1-3 | TRBV4-1 | CASSQEGSGNTIYF | TGCGCCAGCAGCCAAGAAGGGAGTGGAAACACCATATATTTT
NA | few | TRBJ2-7 | TRBV29-1 | CSVPGPYEQYF | TGCAGCGTTCCGGGACCATACGAGCAGTACTTC